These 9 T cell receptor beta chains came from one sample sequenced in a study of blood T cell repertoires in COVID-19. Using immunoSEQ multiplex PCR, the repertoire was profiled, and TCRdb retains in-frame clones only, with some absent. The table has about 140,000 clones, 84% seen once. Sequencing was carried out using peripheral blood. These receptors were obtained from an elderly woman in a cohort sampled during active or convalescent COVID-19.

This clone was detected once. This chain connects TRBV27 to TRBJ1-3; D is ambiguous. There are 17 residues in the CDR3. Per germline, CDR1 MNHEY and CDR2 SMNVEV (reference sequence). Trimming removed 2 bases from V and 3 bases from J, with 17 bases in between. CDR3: CASSLRMEGSYGNTIYF. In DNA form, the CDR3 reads TGTGCCAGCAGTTTAAGGATGGAGGGCTCTTATGGAAACACCATATATTTT.

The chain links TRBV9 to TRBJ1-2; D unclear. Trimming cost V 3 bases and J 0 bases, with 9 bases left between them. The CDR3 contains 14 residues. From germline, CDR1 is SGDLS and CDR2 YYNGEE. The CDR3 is CASSGLGANYGYTF. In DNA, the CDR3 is TGTGCCAGCAGCGGTCTAGGAGCTAACTATGGCTACACCTTC.

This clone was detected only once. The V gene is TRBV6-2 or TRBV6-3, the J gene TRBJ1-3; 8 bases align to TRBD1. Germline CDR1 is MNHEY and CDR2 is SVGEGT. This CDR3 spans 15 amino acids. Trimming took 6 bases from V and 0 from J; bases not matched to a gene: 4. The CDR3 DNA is TGTGCCAGCAGCGTGGGACAGGTCTCTGGAAACACCATATATTTT. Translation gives CASSVGQVSGNTIYF.

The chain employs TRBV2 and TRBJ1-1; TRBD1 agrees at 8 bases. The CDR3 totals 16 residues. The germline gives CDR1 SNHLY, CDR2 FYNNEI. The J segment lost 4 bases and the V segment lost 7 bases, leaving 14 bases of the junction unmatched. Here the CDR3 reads CASISHSTGATTEAFF. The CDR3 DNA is TGTGCCAGCATCTCACACTCGACAGGGGCGACCACTGAAGCTTTCTTT.

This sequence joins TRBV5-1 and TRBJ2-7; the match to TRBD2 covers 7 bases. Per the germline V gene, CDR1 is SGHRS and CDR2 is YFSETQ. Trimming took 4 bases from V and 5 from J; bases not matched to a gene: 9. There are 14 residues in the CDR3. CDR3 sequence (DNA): TGCGCCAGCAGCCGGGCTCCGGGGGGTCACGAGCAGTACGTC. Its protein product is CASSRAPGGHEQYV.

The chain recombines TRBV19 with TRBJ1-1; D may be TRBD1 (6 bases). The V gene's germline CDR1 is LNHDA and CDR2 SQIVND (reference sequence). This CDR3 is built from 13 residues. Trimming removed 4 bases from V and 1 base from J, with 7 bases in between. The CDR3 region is CASSTGQNTEAFF. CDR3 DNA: TGTGCCAGTAGTACGGGACAGAACACTGAAGCTTTCTTT.

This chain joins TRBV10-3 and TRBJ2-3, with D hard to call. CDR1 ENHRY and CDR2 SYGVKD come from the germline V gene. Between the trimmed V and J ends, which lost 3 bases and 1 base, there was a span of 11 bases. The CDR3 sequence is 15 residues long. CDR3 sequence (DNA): TGTGCCATCAGTGATTACCAACCGGGCACAGATACGCAGTATTTT. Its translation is CAISDYQPGTDTQYF.

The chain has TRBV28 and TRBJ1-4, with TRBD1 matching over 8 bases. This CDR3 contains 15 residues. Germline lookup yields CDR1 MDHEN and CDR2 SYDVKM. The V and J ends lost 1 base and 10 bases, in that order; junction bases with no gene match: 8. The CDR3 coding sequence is TGTGCCAGCAGTTTATCGTACAGGGGGGAAGGAAAACTGTTTTTT. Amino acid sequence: CASSLSYRGEGKLFF. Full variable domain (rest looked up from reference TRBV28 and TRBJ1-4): DVKVTQSSRYLVKRTGEKVFLECVQDMDHENMFWYRQDPGLGLRLIYFSYDVKMKEKGDIPEGYSVSREKKERFSLILESASTNQTSMYLCASSLSYRGEGKLFFGSGTQLSVL.

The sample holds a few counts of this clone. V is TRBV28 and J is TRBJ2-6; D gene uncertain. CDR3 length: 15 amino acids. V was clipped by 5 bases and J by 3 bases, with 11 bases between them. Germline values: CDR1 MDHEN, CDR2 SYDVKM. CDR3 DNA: TGTGCCAGCAGTCTCCCGTCGGGTGGGGCCAACGTCCTGACTTTC. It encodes CASSLPSGGANVLTF.